These 15 T cell receptor beta chains share one sample of origin, sequenced in a study of vaccination effects on CD4 cells after COVID-19. Sequencing used immunoSEQ multiplex PCR; TCRdb keeps in-frame clones, though not all of them. Seen here are about 11,000 clones, 65% to 75% observed once, and the top ten hold around 24%. ViraFEST assay sequencing came after antigen-specific CD4+ T cells were expanded with viral peptide pools. The authors isolated CD4+ T cells after roughly 10 days of culture. Their recognized antigens are unknown. This specimen consisted of CD4+ T cells from PBMCs cultured with HCoV-229E spike peptides, obtained before COVID-19 vaccination. The source is a human donor who received a COVID-19 vaccine.

This rearrangement joins TRBV18 to TRBJ2-5; tentatively, D is TRBD2 (6 bases). With 2 bases removed from V and 2 bases from J, the gap between germline ends came to 6 bases. The CDR3 spans 13 residues. In germline, CDR1 is KGHSH, CDR2 LQKENI. CDR3: CASSPGLQETQYF. The CDR3 coding sequence is TGTGCCAGCTCACCAGGACTACAAGAGACCCAGTACTTC.

V gene TRBV29-1 combines with J gene TRBJ1-1; tentatively, D is TRBD1 (5 bases). Between the trimmed V and J ends, which lost 3 bases and 6 bases, there was a span of 14 bases. Looked up from germline, CDR1 is SQVTM and CDR2 is ANQGSEA. The CDR3 covers 13 residues. The CDR3 region is CSVEGRLGAEAFF. In DNA form, the CDR3 reads TGCAGCGTTGAGGGCAGGCTGGGGGCTGAAGCTTTCTTT.

The CDR3 is CATSRDSHRANVLTF. As DNA, the CDR3 is TGTGCCACCAGCAGAGACTCCCACCGGGCCAACGTCCTGACTTTC. This rearrangement joins TRBV15 to TRBJ2-6, with D hard to call. CDR3 length: 15 amino acids. Trimming removed 0 bases from V and 5 bases from J, with 8 bases in between. Germline assignment: CDR1 LNHNV and CDR2 YYDKDF (reference sequence).

The V call is TRBV6-2 or TRBV6-3, the J call TRBJ1-2; D is possibly TRBD1 (5 bases). The CDR3 length is 16 residues. Deletions cut 6 bases from V and 6 bases from J, with 23 bases between. Germline CDR1 is MNHEY and CDR2 is SVGEGT. In DNA, the CDR3 is TGTGCCAGCAGCCCCAGGGAGAGTCAGGCCCCCGATGGCTACACCTTC. It translates to CASSPRESQAPDGYTF.

This chain joins TRBV5-1 and TRBJ1-2; weak D call: TRBD1 (5 bases). Germline assignment: CDR1 SGHRS and CDR2 YFSETQ. The V end was cut by 0 bases, the J end by 4 bases, with 13 bases between. This CDR3 comprises 15 residues. CDR3 nucleotide sequence: TGCGCCAGCAGCTTGGCCGAGGCAGGGCCCTATGGCTACACCTTC. Translated, it gives CASSLAEAGPYGYTF. The variable domain in full, with the rest retrieved from reference TRBV5-1 and TRBJ1-2, is KAGVTQTPRYLIKTRGQQVTLSCSPISGHRSVSWYQQTPGQGLQFLFEYFSETQRNKGNFPGRFSGRQFSNSRSEMNVSTLELGDSALYLCASSLAEAGPYGYTFGSGTRLTVV.

The chain is built from TRBV7-9 and TRBJ2-7, with D perhaps TRBD1 (5 bases). Per germline, CDR1 SEHNR and CDR2 FQNEAQ (reference sequence). Between the trimmed V and J ends, which lost 1 base and 6 bases, there was a span of 13 bases. The CDR3 spans 14 residues. CDR3 loop: CASSLEGKSPEQYF. CDR3 nucleotides: TGTGCCAGCAGCTTAGAGGGGAAATCTCCCGAGCAGTACTTC.

The rearrangement uses TRBV10-3 and TRBJ1-1, with D tentatively TRBD1 (5 bases). CDR1 is ENHRY, CDR2 SYGVKD, per germline. The CDR3 sequence is 14 residues long. V shed 6 bases and J shed 0 bases, with 11 bases lying between them. The CDR3 reads CAIRRQPMNTEAFF. As DNA, the CDR3 is TGTGCCATCAGAAGACAGCCTATGAACACTGAAGCTTTCTTT.

The rearrangement links TRBV18 to TRBJ2-1; 13 nucleotides line up with TRBD2. V dropped 3 bases and J dropped 7; count of bases not matched to a gene: 9. The CDR3 contains 17 residues. Germline CDR1 reads KGHSH; CDR2 reads LQKENI. The CDR3 here is CASSPFGLAGDGNEQFF. CDR3 nucleotides: TGTGCCAGCTCACCTTTCGGACTAGCGGGAGACGGGAATGAGCAGTTCTTC.

The J gene is TRBJ2-7, the V gene TRBV7-2, with D uncertain. The germline V gene encodes CDR1 SGHTA and CDR2 FQGNSA. V dropped 2 bases and J dropped 1 base, with 9 bases sitting between them. This CDR3 spans 14 amino acids. Here the CDR3 DNA reads TGTGCCAGCAGCTTAAATAGTGGGTCCTACGAGCAGTACTTC. Protein sequence: CASSLNSGSYEQYF.

This clone was seen a few times. V is TRBV7-9 and J is TRBJ2-7, with D unresolved. In germline, CDR1 is SEHNR, CDR2 FQNEAQ (reference sequence). CDR3 length equals 16 residues. V lost 2 bases, J lost 0 bases, and 14 bases lay in between. The CDR3 DNA follows: TGTGCCAGCAGCTTATTCCCGACCGCCAGCTCCTACGAGCAGTACTTC. Translating it yields CASSLFPTASSYEQYF.

The chain has TRBV5-1 and TRBJ2-7; D remains ambiguous. CDR1 is SGHRS, CDR2 YFSETQ, per germline. With 2 bases removed from V and 0 bases from J, the gap between germline ends came to 9 bases. The CDR3 is 14 amino acids. CDR3 sequence (DNA): TGCGCCAGCAGCTTATCCCTCAACTCCTACGAGCAGTACTTC. The encoded protein is CASSLSLNSYEQYF.

This chain connects TRBV5-4 to TRBJ2-1; D uncertain. Germline V lookup: CDR1 SGHNT, CDR2 YYREEE (reference sequence). The CDR3 is made up of 15 amino acids. The V end was cut by 0 bases, the J end by 1 base, with 8 bases between. The CDR3: CASSLGRDSYNEQFF. Here the CDR3 DNA reads TGTGCCAGCAGCTTGGGAAGGGATTCCTACAATGAGCAGTTCTTC.

The chain is built from TRBV14 and TRBJ2-7, with D perhaps matching TRBD2 (5 bases). The V and J ends lost 0 bases and 7 bases respectively, with 16 bases between them. This CDR3 region has 15 residues. Germline CDR1 SGHDN, CDR2 FVKESK. The CDR3 spells CASSQDRALAEEQYF. The CDR3 nucleotides read TGTGCCAGCAGCCAAGATAGGGCGCTAGCTGAAGAGCAGTACTTC. The variable domain in full, completed from reference TRBV14 and TRBJ2-7, reads EAGVTQFPSHSVIEKGQTVTLRCDPISGHDNLYWYRRVMGKEIKFLLHFVKESKQDESGMPNNRFLAERTGGTYSTLKVQPAELEDSGVYFCASSQDRALAEEQYFGPGTRLTVT.

This chain connects TRBV6-5 to TRBJ1-2; D is uncertain. Germline V gives CDR1 MNHEY, CDR2 SVGAGI. This CDR3 comprises 12 residues. V lost 6 bases to trimming and J lost 6 bases, with 11 bases between them. As DNA, the CDR3 is TGTGCCAGCAGCGGGCAGGTTGATGGCTACACCTTC. Encoded protein: CASSGQVDGYTF.

The chain carries TRBV14 and TRBJ2-6; no firm D call. Germline V CDR1 and CDR2: SGHDN, FVKESK. V was shortened by 4 bases and J by 1 base, with 2 bases between the two germline ends. The CDR3 runs to 13 residues. In DNA form, the CDR3 reads TGTGCCAGCAGCCTGTCTGGGGCCAACGTCCTGACTTTC. Its protein is CASSLSGANVLTF.